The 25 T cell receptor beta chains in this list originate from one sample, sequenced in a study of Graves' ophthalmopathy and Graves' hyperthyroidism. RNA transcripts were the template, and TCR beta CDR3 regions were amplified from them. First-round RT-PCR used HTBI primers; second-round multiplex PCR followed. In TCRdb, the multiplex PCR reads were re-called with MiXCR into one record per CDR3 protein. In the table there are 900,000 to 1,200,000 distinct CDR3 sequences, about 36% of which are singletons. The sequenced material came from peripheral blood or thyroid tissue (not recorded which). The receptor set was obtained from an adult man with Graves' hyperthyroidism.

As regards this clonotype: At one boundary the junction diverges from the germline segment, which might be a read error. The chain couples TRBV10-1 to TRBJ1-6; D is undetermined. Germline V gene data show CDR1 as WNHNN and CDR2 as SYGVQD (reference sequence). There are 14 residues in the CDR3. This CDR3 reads CAISPDGSNSPLHF. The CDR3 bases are TGTGCCATCAGTCCGGACGGCTCTAATTCACCCCTCCACTTT.

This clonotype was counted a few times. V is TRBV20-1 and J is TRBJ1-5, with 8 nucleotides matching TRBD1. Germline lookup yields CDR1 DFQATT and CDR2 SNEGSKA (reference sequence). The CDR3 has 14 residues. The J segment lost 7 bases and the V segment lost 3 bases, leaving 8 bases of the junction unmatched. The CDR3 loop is CSARKQGGDQPQHF. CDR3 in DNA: TGCAGTGCTAGGAAACAGGGGGGAGACCAGCCCCAGCATTTT.

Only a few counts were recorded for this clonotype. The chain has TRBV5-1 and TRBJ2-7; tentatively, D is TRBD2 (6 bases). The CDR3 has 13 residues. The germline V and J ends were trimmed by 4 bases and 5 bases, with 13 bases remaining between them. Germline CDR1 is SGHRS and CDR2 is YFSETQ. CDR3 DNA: TGCGCCAGCAGCGGGGGGTATCCTAACGAGCAGTACTTC. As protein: CASSGGYPNEQYF.

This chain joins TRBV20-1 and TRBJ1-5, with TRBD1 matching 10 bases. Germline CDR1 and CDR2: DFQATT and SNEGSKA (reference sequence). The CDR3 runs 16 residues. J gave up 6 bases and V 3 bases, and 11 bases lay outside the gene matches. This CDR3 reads CSASVLGQGVVQPQHF. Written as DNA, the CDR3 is TGCAGTGCTAGCGTACTAGGACAGGGGGTTGTTCAGCCCCAGCATTTT.

CDR3 coding DNA: TGTGCCAGCAGTTCTCGACTAGCGGCCAGGGAGCTGTTTTTT. Its translation is CASSSRLAARELFF. The chain recombines TRBV12-3 or TRBV12-4 with TRBJ2-2, with 9 bases fitting TRBD2. The CDR3 consists of 14 residues. With V trimmed by 4 bases and J by 9 bases, 6 bases remained unmatched.

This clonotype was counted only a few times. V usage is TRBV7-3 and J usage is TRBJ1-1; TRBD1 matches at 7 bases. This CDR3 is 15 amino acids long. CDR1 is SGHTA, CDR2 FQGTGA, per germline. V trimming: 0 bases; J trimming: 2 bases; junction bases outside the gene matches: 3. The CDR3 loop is CASSLTRQGNTEAFF. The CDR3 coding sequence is TGTGCCAGCAGCTTAACGCGACAGGGAAACACTGAAGCTTTCTTT.

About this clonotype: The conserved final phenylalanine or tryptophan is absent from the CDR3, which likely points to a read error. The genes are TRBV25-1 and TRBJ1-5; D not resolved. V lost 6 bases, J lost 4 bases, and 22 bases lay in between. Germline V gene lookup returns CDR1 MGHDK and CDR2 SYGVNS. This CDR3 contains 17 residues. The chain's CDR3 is CASSLPGSREVNQPQHL. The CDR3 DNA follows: TGTGCCAGCAGCTTACCGGGATCAAGGGAAGTGAATCAGCCCCAGCATCTT.

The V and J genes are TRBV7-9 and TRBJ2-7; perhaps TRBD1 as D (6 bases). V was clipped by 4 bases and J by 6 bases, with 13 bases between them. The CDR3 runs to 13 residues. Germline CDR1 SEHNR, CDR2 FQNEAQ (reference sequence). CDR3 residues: CASSYTQGSEQYF. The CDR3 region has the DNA TGTGCCAGCAGCTACACCCAGGGGAGCGAGCAGTACTTC.

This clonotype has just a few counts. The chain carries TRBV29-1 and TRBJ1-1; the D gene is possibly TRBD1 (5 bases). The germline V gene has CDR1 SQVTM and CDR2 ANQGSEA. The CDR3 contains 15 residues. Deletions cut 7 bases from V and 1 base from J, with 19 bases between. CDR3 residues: CSGFVLGHRNTEAFF. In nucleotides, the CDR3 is TGCAGCGGTTTTGTTTTAGGACACCGGAACACTGAAGCTTTCTTT.

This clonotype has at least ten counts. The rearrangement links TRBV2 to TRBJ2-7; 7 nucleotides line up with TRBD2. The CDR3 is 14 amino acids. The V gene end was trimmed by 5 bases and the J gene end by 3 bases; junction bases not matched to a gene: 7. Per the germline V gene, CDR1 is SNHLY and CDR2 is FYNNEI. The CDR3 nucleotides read TGTGCCAGCAGTCTCATAGCGGGCAACTACGAGCAGTACTTC. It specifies CASSLIAGNYEQYF.

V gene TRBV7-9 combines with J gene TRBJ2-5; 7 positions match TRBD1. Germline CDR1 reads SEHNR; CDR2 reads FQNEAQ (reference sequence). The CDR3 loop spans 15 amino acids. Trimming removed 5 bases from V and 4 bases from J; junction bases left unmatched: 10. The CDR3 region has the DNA TGTGCCAGCAGCACTACCGGGACAGCCGCAGAGACCCAGTACTTC. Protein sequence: CASSTTGTAAETQYF. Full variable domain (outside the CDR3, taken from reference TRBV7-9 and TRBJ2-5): DTGVSQNPRHKITKRGQNVTFRCDPISEHNRLYWYRQTLGQGPEFLTYFQNEAQLEKSRLLSDRFSAERPKGSFSTLEIQRTEQGDSAMYLCASSTTGTAAETQYFGPGTRLLVL.

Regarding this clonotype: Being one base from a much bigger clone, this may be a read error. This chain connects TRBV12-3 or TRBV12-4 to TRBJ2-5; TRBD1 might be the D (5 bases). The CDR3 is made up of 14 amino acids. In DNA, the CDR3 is TGTGCCAGCAACTTACAGGCGTCCCAAGAGGCCCAGTACTTC. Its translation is CASNLQASQEAQYF.

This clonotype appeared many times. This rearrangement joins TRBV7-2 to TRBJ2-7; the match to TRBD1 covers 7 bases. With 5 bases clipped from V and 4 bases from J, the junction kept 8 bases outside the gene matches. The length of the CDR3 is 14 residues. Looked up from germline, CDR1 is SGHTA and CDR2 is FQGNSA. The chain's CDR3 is CASSPRGQAYEQYF. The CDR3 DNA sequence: TGTGCCAGCAGCCCCCGCGGACAGGCGTACGAGCAGTACTTC. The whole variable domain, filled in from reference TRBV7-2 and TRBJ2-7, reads GAGVSQSPSNKVTEKGKDVELRCDPISGHTALYWYRQSLGQGLEFLIYFQGNSAPDKSGLPSDRFSAERTGGSVSTLTIQRTQQEDSAVYLCASSPRGQAYEQYFGPGTRLTVT.

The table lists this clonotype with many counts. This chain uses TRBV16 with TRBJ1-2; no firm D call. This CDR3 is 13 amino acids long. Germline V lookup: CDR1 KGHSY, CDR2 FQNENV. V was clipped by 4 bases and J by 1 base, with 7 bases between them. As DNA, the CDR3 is TGTGCCAGCAGCCGATACCGTAACTATGGCTACACCTTC. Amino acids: CASSRYRNYGYTF.

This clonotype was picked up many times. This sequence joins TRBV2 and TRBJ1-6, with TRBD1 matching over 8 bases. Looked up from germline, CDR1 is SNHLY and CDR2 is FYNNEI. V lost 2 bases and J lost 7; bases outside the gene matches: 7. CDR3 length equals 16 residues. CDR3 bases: TGTGCCAGCAGTGAAAACGGACAGGGAAAAAATTCACCCCTCCACTTT. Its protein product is CASSENGQGKNSPLHF.

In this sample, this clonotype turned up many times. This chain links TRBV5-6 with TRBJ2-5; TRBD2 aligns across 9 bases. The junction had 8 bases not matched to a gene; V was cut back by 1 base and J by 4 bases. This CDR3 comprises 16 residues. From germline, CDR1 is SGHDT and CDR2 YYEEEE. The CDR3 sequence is CASSLNSGSPGETQYF. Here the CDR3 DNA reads TGTGCCAGCAGCTTGAATAGCGGGAGCCCGGGAGAGACCCAGTACTTC.

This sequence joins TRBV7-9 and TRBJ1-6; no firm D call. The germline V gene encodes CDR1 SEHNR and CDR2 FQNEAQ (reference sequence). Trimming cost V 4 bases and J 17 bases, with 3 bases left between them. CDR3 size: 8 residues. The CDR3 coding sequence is TGTGCCAGCAGCTCCATCCACTTT. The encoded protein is CASSSIHF.

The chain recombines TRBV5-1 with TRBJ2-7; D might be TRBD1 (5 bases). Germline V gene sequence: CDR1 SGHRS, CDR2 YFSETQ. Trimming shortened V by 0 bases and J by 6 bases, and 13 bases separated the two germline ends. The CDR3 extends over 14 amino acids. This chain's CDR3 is CASSLEGVLSEQYF. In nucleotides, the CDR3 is TGCGCCAGCAGCTTGGAAGGGGTCTTGAGCGAGCAGTACTTC.

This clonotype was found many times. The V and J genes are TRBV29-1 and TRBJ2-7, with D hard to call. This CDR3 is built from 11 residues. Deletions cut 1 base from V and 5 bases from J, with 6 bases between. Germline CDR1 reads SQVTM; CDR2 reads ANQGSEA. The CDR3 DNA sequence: TGCAGCGTTGAAGTGGGCAACGAGCAGTACTTC. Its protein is CSVEVGNEQYF.

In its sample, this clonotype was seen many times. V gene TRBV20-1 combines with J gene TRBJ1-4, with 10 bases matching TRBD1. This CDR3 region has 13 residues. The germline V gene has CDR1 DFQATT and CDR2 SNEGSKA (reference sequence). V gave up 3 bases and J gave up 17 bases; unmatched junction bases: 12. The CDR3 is CSARETGGGERFF. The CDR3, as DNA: TGCAGTGCTAGGGAGACAGGGGGCGGCGAACGCTTTTTT.

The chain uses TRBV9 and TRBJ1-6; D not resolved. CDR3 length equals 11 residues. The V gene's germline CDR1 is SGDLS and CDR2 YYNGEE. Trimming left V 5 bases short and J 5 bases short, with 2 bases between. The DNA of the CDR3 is TGTGCCAGCAGTAATAATTCACCCCTCCACTTT. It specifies CASSNNSPLHF.

DNA for the CDR3: TGTGCCAGCAGTGTAAATACAGACGGGGGCACTGAAGAAAAACTGTTTTTT. This sequence encodes CASSVNTDGGTEEKLFF. The chain carries TRBV25-1 and TRBJ1-4; possibly TRBD1 for D (6 bases). Trimming pared 4 bases from V and 8 bases from J, leaving 23 bases between. This CDR3 is built from 17 residues. From germline, CDR1 is MGHDK and CDR2 SYGVNS.

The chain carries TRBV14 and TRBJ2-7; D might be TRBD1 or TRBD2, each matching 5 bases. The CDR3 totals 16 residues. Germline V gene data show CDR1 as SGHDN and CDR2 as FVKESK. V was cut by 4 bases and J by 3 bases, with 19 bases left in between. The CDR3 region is CASSPRTRQRRYEQYF. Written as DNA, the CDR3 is TGTGCCAGCAGCCCCCGAACGAGACAGCGGCGCTACGAGCAGTACTTC.

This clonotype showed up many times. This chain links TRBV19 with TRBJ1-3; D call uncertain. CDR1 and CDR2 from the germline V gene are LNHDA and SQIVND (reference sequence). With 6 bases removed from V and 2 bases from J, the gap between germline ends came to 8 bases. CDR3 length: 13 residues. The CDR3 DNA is TGTGCCAGTAGGATGATCGCTGGAAACACCATATATTTT. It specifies CASRMIAGNTIYF.

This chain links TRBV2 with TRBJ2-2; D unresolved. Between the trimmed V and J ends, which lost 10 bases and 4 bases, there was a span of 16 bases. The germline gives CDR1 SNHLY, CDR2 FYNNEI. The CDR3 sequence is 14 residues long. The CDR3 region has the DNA TGTGCCACCAGAGGCAGCTCGGGCACCGGGGAGCTGTTTTTT. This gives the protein CATRGSSGTGELFF.